The 27 T cell receptor beta chains reported below all come from one sample, sequenced in a study of technical replicates of blood from a handful of donors. Measured with immunoSEQ multiplex PCR; TCRdb has only the in-frame clones, and not every one. This sample has approximately 88,000 clones, with roughly 93% found just once. The specimen sequenced was T cells isolated from PBMCs. These receptors were collected from a human donor in good health.

The chain uses TRBV4-1 and TRBJ1-1; D gene uncertain. Between the trimmed V and J ends, which lost 0 bases and 8 bases, there was a span of 19 bases. CDR1 is MGHRA, CDR2 YSYEKL, per germline. The CDR3 consists of 16 residues. CDR3 nucleotide sequence: TGCGCCAGCAGCCAAGATCAGTCGGAGCTCCACCCCGAAGCTTTCTTT. As protein: CASSQDQSELHPEAFF.

The CDR3: CASRRGETQYF. The CDR3 nucleotides are TGTGCCAGCAGGCGGGGAGAGACCCAGTACTTC. V is TRBV27 and J is TRBJ2-5, with D perhaps matching TRBD2 (6 bases). Germline CDR1 MNHEY, CDR2 SMNVEV (reference sequence). V lost 6 bases and J 4 bases, leaving 6 bases between the germline ends. The CDR3 loop spans 11 amino acids.

The J gene is TRBJ1-3, the V gene TRBV27, with TRBD1 as a possible D gene (5 bases). The CDR3 covers 13 residues. Per germline, CDR1 MNHEY and CDR2 SMNVEV (reference sequence). V was shortened by 4 bases and J by 4 bases, with 8 bases between the two germline ends. CDR3 sequence: CASSYRQGNTIYF. DNA for the CDR3: TGTGCCAGCAGTTACCGACAGGGAAACACCATATATTTT.

This chain links TRBV19 with TRBJ1-1, with D possibly TRBD1 on 5 matching bases. V was trimmed by 10 bases and J by 2 bases, leaving 17 bases between them. CDR1 and CDR2 from the germline V gene are LNHDA and SQIVND (reference sequence). The CDR3 sequence is 14 residues long. The DNA for the CDR3 is TGTGCCACCTCCCCCGGGGGTTTAAACACTGAAGCTTTCTTT. Protein product: CATSPGGLNTEAFF.

In DNA, the CDR3 is TGTGCCAGCACCGTGGGACTTGGCAATCAGCCCCAGCATTTT. Translating gives CASTVGLGNQPQHF. The chain uses TRBV19 and TRBJ1-5; possible D gene TRBD1, 5 bases. The CDR3 contains 14 residues. V was shortened by 9 bases and J by 2 bases, with 14 bases between the two germline ends. The germline V gene has CDR1 LNHDA and CDR2 SQIVND (reference sequence).

J is TRBJ2-1 and V is TRBV7-2, with 8 nucleotides matching TRBD2. With V trimmed by 4 bases and J by 4 bases, 9 bases remained unmatched. The CDR3 extends over 16 amino acids. In germline, CDR1 is SGHTA, CDR2 FQGNSA. The DNA of the CDR3 is TGTGCCAGCAGCTCAATGGTGGGGACTAGATACAATGAGCAGTTCTTC. As protein: CASSSMVGTRYNEQFF.

The chain has TRBV6-1 and TRBJ1-1; D call uncertain. This CDR3 is built from 13 residues. CDR1 MNHNS and CDR2 SASEGT come from the germline V gene. Trimming pared 8 bases from V and 1 base from J, leaving 11 bases between. The CDR3 region is CASFLNWNTEAFF. The DNA for the CDR3 is TGTGCCAGCTTCTTAAACTGGAACACTGAAGCTTTCTTT.

The CDR3 is CATSRGEATDTQYF. The CDR3, as DNA: TGTGCCACCAGCAGAGGAGAGGCCACAGATACGCAGTATTTT. The chain combines TRBV15 with TRBJ2-3; D is uncertain. The CDR3 consists of 14 residues. The V gene lost 1 base and the J gene lost 2 bases, with 7 bases spanning the gap. CDR1 and CDR2 (germline): LNHNV, YYDKDF (reference sequence).

V is TRBV6-1 and J is TRBJ2-1, with D unclear. The V gene lost 6 bases and the J gene lost 4 bases, with 13 bases spanning the gap. The CDR3 is 14 amino acids. The V gene's germline CDR1 is MNHNS and CDR2 SASEGT. CDR3 DNA sequence: TGTGCCAGCAGCGAGGAATTTACTTACAATGAGCAGTTCTTC. Translated, it gives CASSEEFTYNEQFF.

The CDR3 nucleotides read TGTGCCAGCAGCTTAATTCCCCCAGGGGATCGGACTAATGAAAAACTGTTTTTT. Its protein is CASSLIPPGDRTNEKLFF. The rearrangement links TRBV11-2 to TRBJ1-4, with a weak D call TRBD1 (6 bases). The CDR3 loop spans 18 amino acids. Germline CDR1 and CDR2: SGHAT and FQNNGV. V was shortened by 2 bases and J by 2 bases, with 18 bases between the two germline ends.

This clone was seen only a few times. V gene TRBV15 combines with J gene TRBJ1-5; 7 bases line up with TRBD1. The CDR3 consists of 13 residues. Germline V gene lookup returns CDR1 LNHNV and CDR2 YYDKDF (reference sequence). V lost 3 bases and J lost 4; bases outside the gene matches: 0. The CDR3 region is CATSRDRNQPQHF. The CDR3 DNA sequence: TGTGCCACCAGCAGGGACAGGAATCAGCCCCAGCATTTT.

This chain connects TRBV18 to TRBJ1-1; D is perhaps TRBD1 (5 bases). This CDR3 has 16 residues. CDR1 is KGHSH, CDR2 LQKENI, per germline. Trimming removed 0 bases at V and 4 bases at J, with 15 bases between. The CDR3 spells CASSPPFTGGGTEAFF. CDR3 sequence (DNA): TGTGCCAGCTCACCACCGTTCACAGGCGGCGGCACTGAAGCTTTCTTT.

The CDR3 reads CASSFRESYEQYF. The CDR3 coding sequence is TGTGCCAGCAGCTTCAGGGAAAGCTACGAGCAGTACTTC. This rearrangement joins TRBV11-3 to TRBJ2-7, with D possibly TRBD1 on 5 matching bases. CDR1 and CDR2 from the germline V gene are SGHNT and YENEEA. This CDR3 has 13 residues. Trimming pared 3 bases from V and 3 bases from J, leaving 9 bases between.

The chain links TRBV11-1 to TRBJ2-5; 10 nucleotides agree with TRBD1. V was clipped by 0 bases and J by 4 bases; unmatched bases: 8. Germline V gene lookup returns CDR1 SGHAT and CDR2 FQDESV (reference sequence). This CDR3 is 17 amino acids long. CDR3 nucleotides: TGTGCCAGCAGCTTAGCCCGACCCGGGACAGGGGCAGAGACCCAGTACTTC. Protein: CASSLARPGTGAETQYF. Based on the CDR3 plus reference TRBV11-1 and TRBJ2-5, the full variable domain is EAEVAQSPRYKITEKSQAVAFWCDPISGHATLYWYRQILGQGPELLVQFQDESVVDDSQLPKDRFSAERLKGVDSTLKIQPAELGDSAMYLCASSLARPGTGAETQYFGPGTRLLVL.

This sequence joins TRBV5-4 and TRBJ2-1, with TRBD2 matching over 7 bases. The CDR3 is 14 residues long. The J segment lost 6 bases and the V segment lost 3 bases, leaving 6 bases of the junction unmatched. The germline CDR1 and CDR2 sequences are SGHNT and YYREEE (reference sequence). The CDR3 region is CASSSPGLLNEQFF. CDR3 nucleotide sequence: TGTGCCAGCAGCTCACCGGGACTACTCAATGAGCAGTTCTTC.

The chain combines TRBV5-1 with TRBJ1-2; TRBD1 aligns across 7 bases. The CDR3 covers 15 residues. The junction had 4 bases not matched to a gene; V was cut back by 2 bases and J by 0 bases. The germline gives CDR1 SGHRS, CDR2 YFSETQ. The CDR3: CASSFGQETNYGYTF. For the CDR3, the DNA is TGCGCCAGCAGCTTTGGACAGGAAACTAACTATGGCTACACCTTC.

The V and J genes are TRBV5-4 and TRBJ2-1; 10 nucleotides line up with TRBD2. The junction had 10 bases not matched to a gene; V was cut back by 4 bases and J by 9 bases. The CDR3 length is 15 residues. CDR1 is SGHNT and CDR2 is YYREEE in the germline V gene (reference sequence). The CDR3 spells CASSLSTSGSSEQFF. Written as DNA, the CDR3 is TGTGCCAGCAGCCTATCGACTAGCGGGTCGAGTGAGCAGTTCTTC. Variable domain in full (rest from reference TRBV5-4 and TRBJ2-1): ETGVTQSPTHLIKTRGQQVTLRCSSQSGHNTVSWYQQALGQGPQFIFQYYREEENGRGNFPPRFSGLQFPNYSSELNVNALELDDSALYLCASSLSTSGSSEQFFGPGTRLTVL.

V is TRBV5-1 and J is TRBJ2-7, with D perhaps TRBD1 (5 bases). This CDR3 is built from 15 residues. V lost 0 bases and J lost 5, with 15 bases in between. Germline CDR1 SGHRS, CDR2 YFSETQ. The CDR3 reads CASSLGFGSRDEQYF. CDR3 in DNA: TGCGCCAGCAGCTTGGGGTTCGGGTCCAGGGACGAGCAGTACTTC.

This clone is a singleton in its sample. This rearrangement joins TRBV28 to TRBJ1-6; TRBD1 is a possible D gene (6 bases). CDR1 and CDR2 from the germline V gene are MDHEN and SYDVKM. The length of the CDR3 is 15 residues. Trimming pared 3 bases from V and 7 bases from J, leaving 13 bases between. The CDR3, as DNA: TGTGCCAGCAGTTTTAACAGGGTACAGAATTCACCCCTCCACTTT. This translates into CASSFNRVQNSPLHF.

This chain links TRBV5-5 with TRBJ1-2; 9 nucleotides line up with TRBD1. J lost 4 bases, V lost 5 bases, and 6 bases had no gene match. This CDR3 comprises 14 residues. CDR1 and CDR2 (germline): SGHKS, YYEKEE (reference sequence). DNA for the CDR3: TGTGCCAGCAGTCCCGGGACAGGGATCTATGGCTACACCTTC. It codes for CASSPGTGIYGYTF.

The chain combines TRBV11-3 with TRBJ2-3; 10 positions match TRBD2. V was clipped by 1 base and J by 2 bases; unmatched bases: 15. The CDR3 covers 20 residues. Germline assignment: CDR1 SGHNT and CDR2 YENEEA. CDR3 bases: TGTGCCAGCAGCTTAGTTTCCTGGGCTAGCGGGGGCCAGGACACAGATACGCAGTATTTT. Protein product: CASSLVSWASGGQDTDTQYF.

The count of this clone is one. The chain uses TRBV7-2 and TRBJ1-4; tentatively, D is TRBD1 (6 bases). Germline V lookup: CDR1 SGHTA, CDR2 FQGNSA. Trimming shortened V by 4 bases and J by 8 bases, and 23 bases separated the two germline ends. The CDR3 totals 17 residues. CDR3 coding DNA: TGTGCCAGCAGCTCATACGACGGGGACACTGGGCGCGAAAAACTGTTTTTT. The encoded protein is CASSSYDGDTGREKLFF.

This clone was counted a single time. The rearrangement links TRBV5-4 to TRBJ2-7; 14 bases agree with TRBD2. The germline gives CDR1 SGHNT, CDR2 YYREEE (reference sequence). This CDR3 is 14 amino acids long. V shed 3 bases and J 5 bases; nucleotides not matched to a gene: 1. CDR3 loop: CASSSGLAGDEQYF. CDR3 nucleotide sequence: TGTGCCAGCAGCTCGGGACTAGCGGGAGACGAGCAGTACTTC.

The rearrangement joins TRBV10-3 to TRBJ1-2; TRBD1 matches at 9 bases. CDR3 length equals 13 residues. V gave up 6 bases and J gave up 4 bases; unmatched junction bases: 3. Germline CDR1 reads ENHRY; CDR2 reads SYGVKD. CDR3 amino acids: CAISDRGGYGYTF. CDR3 DNA: TGTGCCATCAGCGACAGGGGGGGCTATGGCTACACCTTC.

This chain uses TRBV13 with TRBJ2-7; D not certain. The CDR3 is made up of 14 amino acids. Germline values: CDR1 PRHDT, CDR2 FYEKMQ (reference sequence). Trimming pared 4 bases from V and 2 bases from J, leaving 12 bases between. The CDR3 bases are TGTGCCAGCAGCTCCGAGTCCGAAACCTACGAGCAGTACTTC. The encoded protein is CASSSESETYEQYF.

The chain combines TRBV12-5 with TRBJ1-5; 7 nucleotides align to TRBD1. Germline values: CDR1 LGHNT, CDR2 FRNRAP. The CDR3 sequence is 14 residues long. Trimming removed 6 bases from V and 7 bases from J; junction bases left unmatched: 9. CDR3 coding DNA: TGTGCTAGTGGCGCCCAGGGGGGCGCGCAGCCCCAGCATTTT. Its translation is CASGAQGGAQPQHF. Variable domain in full (rest from reference TRBV12-5 and TRBJ1-5): DARVTQTPRHKVTEMGQEVTMRCQPILGHNTVFWYRQTMMQGLELLAYFRNRAPLDDSGMPKDRFSAEMPDATLATLKIQPSEPRDSAVYFCASGAQGGAQPQHFGDGTRLSIL.

This sequence joins TRBV7-6 and TRBJ1-2; no definite D call. The V gene lost 1 base and the J gene lost 4 bases, with 19 bases spanning the gap. Per the germline V gene, CDR1 is SGHVS and CDR2 is FNYEAQ. This CDR3 has 17 amino acids. CDR3 amino acids: CASSLGGTDTSLYGYTF. The CDR3 nucleotides read TGTGCCAGCAGCTTAGGTGGTACCGACACCAGCCTCTATGGCTACACCTTC.